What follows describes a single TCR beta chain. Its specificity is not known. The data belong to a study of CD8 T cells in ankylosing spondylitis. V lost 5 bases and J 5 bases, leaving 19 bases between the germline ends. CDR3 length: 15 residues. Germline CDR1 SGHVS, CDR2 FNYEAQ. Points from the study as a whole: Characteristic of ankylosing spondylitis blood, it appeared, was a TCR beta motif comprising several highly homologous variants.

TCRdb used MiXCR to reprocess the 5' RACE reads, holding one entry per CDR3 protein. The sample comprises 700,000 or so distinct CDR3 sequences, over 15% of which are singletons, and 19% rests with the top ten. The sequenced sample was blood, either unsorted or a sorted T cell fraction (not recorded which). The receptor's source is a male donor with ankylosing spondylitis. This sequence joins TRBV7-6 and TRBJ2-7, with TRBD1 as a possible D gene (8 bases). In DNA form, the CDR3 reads TGTGCCAGCAGCCCGTTCGGACAGGGAGGGGACGAGCAGTACTTC. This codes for CASSPFGQGGDEQYF.